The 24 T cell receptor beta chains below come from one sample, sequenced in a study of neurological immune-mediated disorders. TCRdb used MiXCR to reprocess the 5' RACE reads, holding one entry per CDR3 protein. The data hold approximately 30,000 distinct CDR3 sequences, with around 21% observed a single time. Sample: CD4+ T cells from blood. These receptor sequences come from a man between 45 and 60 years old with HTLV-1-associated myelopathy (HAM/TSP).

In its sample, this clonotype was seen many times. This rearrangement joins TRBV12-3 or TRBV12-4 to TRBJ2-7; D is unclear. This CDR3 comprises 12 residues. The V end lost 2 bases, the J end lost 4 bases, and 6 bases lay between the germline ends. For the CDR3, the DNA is TGTGCCAGCAGTTTATTTGAGTACGAGCAGTACTTC. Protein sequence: CASSLFEYEQYF.

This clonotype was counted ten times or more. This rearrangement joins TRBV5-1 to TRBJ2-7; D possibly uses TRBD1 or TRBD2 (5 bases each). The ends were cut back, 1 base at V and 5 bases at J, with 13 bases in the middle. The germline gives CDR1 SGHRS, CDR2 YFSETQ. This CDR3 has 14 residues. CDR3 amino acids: CASSLRSGTHEQYF. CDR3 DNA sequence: TGCGCCAGCAGCTTGCGATCGGGGACCCACGAGCAGTACTTC. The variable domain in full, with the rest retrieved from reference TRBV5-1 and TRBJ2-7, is KAGVTQTPRYLIKTRGQQVTLSCSPISGHRSVSWYQQTPGQGLQFLFEYFSETQRNKGNFPGRFSGRQFSNSRSEMNVSTLELGDSALYLCASSLRSGTHEQYFGPGTRLTVT.

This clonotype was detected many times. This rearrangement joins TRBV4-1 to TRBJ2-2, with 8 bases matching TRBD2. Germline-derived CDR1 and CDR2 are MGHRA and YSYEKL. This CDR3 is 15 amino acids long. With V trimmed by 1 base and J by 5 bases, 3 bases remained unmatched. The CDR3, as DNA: TGCGCCAGCAGCCAAGGGTCTAGCGGGACCGGGGAGCTGTTTTTT. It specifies CASSQGSSGTGELFF.

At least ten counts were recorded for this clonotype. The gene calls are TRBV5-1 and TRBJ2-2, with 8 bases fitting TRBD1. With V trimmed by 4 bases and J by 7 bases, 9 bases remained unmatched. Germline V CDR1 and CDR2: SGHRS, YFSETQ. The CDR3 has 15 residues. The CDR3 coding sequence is TGCGCCAGCAGCCCGGGGACAGGAGGCGGCGGGGAGCTGTTTTTT. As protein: CASSPGTGGGGELFF.

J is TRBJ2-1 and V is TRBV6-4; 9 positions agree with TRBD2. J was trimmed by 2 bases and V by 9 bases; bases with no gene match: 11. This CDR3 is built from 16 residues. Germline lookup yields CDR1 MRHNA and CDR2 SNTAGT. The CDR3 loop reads CASMVIAGGAYNEQFF. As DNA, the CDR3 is TGTGCCAGTATGGTAATTGCGGGAGGGGCCTACAATGAGCAGTTCTTC.

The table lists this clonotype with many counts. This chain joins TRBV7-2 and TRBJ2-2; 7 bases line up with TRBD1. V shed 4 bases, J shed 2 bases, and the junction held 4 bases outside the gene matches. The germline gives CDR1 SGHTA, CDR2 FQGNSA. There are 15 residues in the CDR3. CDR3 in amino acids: CASSWDSSNTGELFF. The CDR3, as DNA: TGTGCCAGCAGCTGGGACAGCTCCAACACCGGGGAGCTGTTTTTT.

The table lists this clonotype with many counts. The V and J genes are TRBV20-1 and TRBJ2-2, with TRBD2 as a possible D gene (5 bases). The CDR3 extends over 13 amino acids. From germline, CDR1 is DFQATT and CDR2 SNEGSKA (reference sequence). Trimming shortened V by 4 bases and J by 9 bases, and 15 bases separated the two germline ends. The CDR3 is CSAKNSVSRELFF. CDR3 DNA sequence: TGCAGTGCTAAGAATAGCGTCTCTCGGGAGCTGTTTTTT.

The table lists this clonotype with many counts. CDR3: CSASSPSGGSSEQFF. DNA of the CDR3: TGCAGTGCTAGTAGCCCTAGCGGAGGGTCGAGTGAGCAGTTCTTC. The chain combines TRBV20-1 with TRBJ2-1; TRBD2 agrees at 7 bases. The CDR3 is 15 amino acids. Germline loops: CDR1 DFQATT, CDR2 SNEGSKA (reference sequence). V lost 3 bases to trimming and J lost 9 bases; unmatched junction nucleotides: 14.

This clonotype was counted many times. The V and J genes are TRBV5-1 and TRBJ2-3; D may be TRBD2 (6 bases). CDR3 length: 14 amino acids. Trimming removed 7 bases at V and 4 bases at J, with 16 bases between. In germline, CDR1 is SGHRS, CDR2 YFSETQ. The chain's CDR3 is CASSTGGAADTQYF. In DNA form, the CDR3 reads TGCGCCAGCTCTACCGGCGGGGCCGCAGATACGCAGTATTTT.

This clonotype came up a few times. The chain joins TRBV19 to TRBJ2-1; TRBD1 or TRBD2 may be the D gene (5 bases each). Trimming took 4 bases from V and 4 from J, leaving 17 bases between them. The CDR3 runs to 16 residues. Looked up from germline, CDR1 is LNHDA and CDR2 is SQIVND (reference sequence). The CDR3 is CASSKGTGRIYNEQFF. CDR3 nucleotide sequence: TGTGCCAGTAGTAAGGGGACGGGACGGATTTACAATGAGCAGTTCTTC.

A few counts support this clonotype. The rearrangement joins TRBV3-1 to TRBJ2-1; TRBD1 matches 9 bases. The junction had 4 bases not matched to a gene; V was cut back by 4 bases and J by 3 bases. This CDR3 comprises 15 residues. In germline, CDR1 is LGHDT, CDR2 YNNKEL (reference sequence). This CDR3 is CASSRGQGRYNEQFF. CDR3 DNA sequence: TGTGCCAGCAGCCGGGGACAGGGTCGCTACAATGAGCAGTTCTTC.

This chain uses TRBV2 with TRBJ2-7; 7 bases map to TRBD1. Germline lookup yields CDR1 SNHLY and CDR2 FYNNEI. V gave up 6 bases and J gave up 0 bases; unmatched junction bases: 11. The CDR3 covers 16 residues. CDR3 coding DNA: TGTGCCAGCAGCCGGGGACAGCGAACGTCCTCCTACGAGCAGTACTTC. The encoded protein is CASSRGQRTSSYEQYF.

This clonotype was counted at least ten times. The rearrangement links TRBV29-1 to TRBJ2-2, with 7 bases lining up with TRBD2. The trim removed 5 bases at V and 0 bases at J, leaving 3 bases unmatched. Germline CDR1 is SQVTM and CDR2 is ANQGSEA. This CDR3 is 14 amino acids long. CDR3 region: CSVLAGANTGELFF. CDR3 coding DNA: TGCAGCGTTTTAGCGGGCGCGAACACCGGGGAGCTGTTTTTT.

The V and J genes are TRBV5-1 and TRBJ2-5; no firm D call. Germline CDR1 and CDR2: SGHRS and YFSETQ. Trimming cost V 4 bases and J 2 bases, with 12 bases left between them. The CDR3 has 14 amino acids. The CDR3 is CASSPQGQQETQYF. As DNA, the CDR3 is TGCGCCAGCAGCCCCCAAGGGCAGCAAGAGACCCAGTACTTC.

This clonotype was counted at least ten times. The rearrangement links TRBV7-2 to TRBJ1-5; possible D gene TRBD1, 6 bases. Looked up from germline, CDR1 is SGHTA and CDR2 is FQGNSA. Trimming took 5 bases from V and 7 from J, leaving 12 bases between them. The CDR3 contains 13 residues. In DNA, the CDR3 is TGTGCCAGCAGCGTGCGGGGGCAACAGCCCCAGCATTTT. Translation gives CASSVRGQQPQHF.

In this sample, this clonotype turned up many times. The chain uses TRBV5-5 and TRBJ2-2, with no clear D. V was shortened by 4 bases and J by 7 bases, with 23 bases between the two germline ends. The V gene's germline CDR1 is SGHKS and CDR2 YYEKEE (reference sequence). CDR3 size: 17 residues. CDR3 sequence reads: CASSQAATSWDGGELFF. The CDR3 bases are TGTGCCAGCAGCCAGGCGGCGACCAGCTGGGATGGCGGGGAGCTGTTTTTT.

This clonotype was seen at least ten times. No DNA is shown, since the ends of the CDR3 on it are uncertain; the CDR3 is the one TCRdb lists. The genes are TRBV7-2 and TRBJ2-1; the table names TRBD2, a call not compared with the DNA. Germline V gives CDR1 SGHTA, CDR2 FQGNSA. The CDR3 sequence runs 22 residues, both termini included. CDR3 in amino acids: CASSFYICSARVGEAGYNEQFF.

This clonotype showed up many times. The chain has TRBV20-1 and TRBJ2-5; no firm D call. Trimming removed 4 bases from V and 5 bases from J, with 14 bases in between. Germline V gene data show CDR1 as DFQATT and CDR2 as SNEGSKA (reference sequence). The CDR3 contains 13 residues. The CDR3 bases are TGCAGTGCTACGAACAACCCGCGGGAGACCCAGTACTTC. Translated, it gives CSATNNPRETQYF.

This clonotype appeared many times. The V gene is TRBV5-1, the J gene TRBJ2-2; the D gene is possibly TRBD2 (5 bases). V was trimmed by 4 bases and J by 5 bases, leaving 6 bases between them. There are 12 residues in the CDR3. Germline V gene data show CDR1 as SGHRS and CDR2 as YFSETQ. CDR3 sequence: CASSRLTGELFF. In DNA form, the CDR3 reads TGCGCCAGCAGCCGACTAACCGGGGAGCTGTTTTTT.

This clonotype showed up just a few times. The CDR3: CASSLTISYNEQFF. In nucleotides, the CDR3 is TGTGCCAGCAGCTTAACCATCTCCTACAATGAGCAGTTCTTC. J is TRBJ2-1 and V is TRBV12-3 or TRBV12-4; no definite D call. This CDR3 region has 14 residues. The V and J ends lost 6 bases and 0 bases respectively, with 9 bases between them.

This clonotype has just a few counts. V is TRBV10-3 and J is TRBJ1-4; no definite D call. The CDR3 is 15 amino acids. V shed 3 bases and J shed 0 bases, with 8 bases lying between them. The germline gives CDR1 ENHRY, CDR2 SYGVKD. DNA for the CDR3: TGTGCCATCAGTGAACGGTCTCCAACTAATGAAAAACTGTTTTTT. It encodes CAISERSPTNEKLFF.

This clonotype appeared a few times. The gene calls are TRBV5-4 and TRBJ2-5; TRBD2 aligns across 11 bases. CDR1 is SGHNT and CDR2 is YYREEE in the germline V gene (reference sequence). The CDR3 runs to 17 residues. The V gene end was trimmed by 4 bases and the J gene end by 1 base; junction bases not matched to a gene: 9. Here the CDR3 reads CASSTDGTSGFQETQYF. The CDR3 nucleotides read TGTGCCAGCAGCACGGACGGGACTAGCGGTTTCCAAGAGACCCAGTACTTC. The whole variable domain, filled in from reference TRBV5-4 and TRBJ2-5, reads ETGVTQSPTHLIKTRGQQVTLRCSSQSGHNTVSWYQQALGQGPQFIFQYYREEENGRGNFPPRFSGLQFPNYSSELNVNALELDDSALYLCASSTDGTSGFQETQYFGPGTRLLVL.

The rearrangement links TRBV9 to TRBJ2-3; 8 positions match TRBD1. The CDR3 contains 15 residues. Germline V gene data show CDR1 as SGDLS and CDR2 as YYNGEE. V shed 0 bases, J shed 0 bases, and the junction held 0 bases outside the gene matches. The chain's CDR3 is CASSVGTGSTDTQYF. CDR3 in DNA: TGTGCCAGCAGCGTAGGGACAGGGAGCACAGATACGCAGTATTTT. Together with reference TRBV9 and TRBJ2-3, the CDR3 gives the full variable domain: DSGVTQTPKHLITATGQRVTLRCSPRSGDLSVYWYQQSLDQGLQFLIQYYNGEERAKGNILERFSAQQFPDLHSELNLSSLELGDSALYFCASSVGTGSTDTQYFGPGTRLTVL.

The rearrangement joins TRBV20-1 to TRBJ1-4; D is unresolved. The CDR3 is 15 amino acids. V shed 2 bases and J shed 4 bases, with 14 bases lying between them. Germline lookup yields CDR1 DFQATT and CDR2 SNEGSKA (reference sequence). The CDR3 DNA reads TGCAGTGCTAGATATCTGACCTGGGATAATGAAAAACTGTTTTTT. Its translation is CSARYLTWDNEKLFF.